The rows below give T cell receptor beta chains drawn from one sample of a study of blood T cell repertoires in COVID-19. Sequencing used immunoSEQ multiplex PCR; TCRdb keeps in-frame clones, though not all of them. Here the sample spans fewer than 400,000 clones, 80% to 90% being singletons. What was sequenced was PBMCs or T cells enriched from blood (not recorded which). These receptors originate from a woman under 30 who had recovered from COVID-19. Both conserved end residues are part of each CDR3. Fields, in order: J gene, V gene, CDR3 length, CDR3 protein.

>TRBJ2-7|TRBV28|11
CASSPFHEQYF
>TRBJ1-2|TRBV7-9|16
CASSLVTFGQSYGYTF
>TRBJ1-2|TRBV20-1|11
CSARLDYGYTF
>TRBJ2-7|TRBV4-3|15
CASSQDRDKRYEQYF
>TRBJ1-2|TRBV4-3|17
CASSQESGTGTGDGYTF
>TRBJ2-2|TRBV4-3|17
CASSQDQVAGDTGELFF
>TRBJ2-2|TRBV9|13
CASSGVAAGELFF
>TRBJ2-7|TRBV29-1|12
CSCTGTSYEQYF
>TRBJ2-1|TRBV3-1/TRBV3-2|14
CASSQTLADERPFF
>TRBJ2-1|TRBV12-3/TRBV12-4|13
CASRSTGSYEQFF
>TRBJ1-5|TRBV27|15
CASRQGGTKNQPQHF
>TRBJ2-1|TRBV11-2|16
CASRSRLAGLGNEQFF
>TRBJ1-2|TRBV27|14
CASSMRRTNYGYTF
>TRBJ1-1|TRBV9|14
CASSYHDRGSEAFF
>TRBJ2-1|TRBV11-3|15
CASSLQGQGDNEQFF
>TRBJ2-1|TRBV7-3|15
CASSFRGGGLVEQFF
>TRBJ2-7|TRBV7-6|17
CASSLHTRDNFWDEQYF
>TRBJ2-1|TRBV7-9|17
CASRPPLVGLPTNEQFF
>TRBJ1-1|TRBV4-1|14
CASSRGLFGTEAFF
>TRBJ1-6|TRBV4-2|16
CASSQHRAGGNSPLHF
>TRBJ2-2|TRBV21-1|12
CASGSPSGELFF
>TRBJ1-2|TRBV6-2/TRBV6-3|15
CASSYSTGIGYGYTF
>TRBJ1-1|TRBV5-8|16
CASSLPGHTSNTEAFF
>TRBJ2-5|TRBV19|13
CASSMTVEETQYF
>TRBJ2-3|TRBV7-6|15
CASSQGLAGGDTQYF
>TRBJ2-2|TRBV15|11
CATGAHGELFF
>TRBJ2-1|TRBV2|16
CASSGVAGPTYNEQFF